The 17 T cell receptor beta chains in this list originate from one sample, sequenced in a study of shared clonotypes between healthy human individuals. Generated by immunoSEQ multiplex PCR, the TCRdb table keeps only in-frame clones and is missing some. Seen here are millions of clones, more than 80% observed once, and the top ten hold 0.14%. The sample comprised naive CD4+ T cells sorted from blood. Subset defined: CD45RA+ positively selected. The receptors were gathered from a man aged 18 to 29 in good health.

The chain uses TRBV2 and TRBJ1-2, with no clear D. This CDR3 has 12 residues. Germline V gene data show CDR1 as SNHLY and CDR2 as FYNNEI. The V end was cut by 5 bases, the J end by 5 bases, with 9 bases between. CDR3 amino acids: CASSLTDYGYTF. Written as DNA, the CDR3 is TGTGCCAGCAGTTTGACGGATTATGGCTACACCTTC.

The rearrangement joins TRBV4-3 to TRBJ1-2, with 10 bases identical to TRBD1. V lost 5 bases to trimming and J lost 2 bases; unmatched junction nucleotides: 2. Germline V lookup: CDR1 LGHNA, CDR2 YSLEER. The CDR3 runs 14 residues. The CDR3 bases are TGCGCCAGCAGCATGACAGGGGGCAACTATGGCTACACCTTC. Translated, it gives CASSMTGGNYGYTF.

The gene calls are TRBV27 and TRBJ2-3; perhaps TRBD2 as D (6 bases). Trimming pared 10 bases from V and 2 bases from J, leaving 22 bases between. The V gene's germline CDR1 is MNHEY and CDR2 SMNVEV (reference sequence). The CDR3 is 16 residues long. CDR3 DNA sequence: TGTGCCACGACTAGGGCTTTTCGCCTTAACACAGATACGCAGTATTTT. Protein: CATTRAFRLNTDTQYF.

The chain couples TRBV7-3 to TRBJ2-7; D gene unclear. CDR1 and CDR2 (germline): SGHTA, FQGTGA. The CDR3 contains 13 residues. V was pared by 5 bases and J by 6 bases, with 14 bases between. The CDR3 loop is CASSPGSPREQYF. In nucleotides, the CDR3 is TGTGCCAGCAGCCCCGGATCACCCCGCGAGCAGTACTTC.

The CDR3 nucleotides read TGTGCCAGCACCAGAGAAGTGACCGGGGGCGGTGAGCAGTTCTTC. Translation gives CASTREVTGGGEQFF. The chain couples TRBV6-5 to TRBJ2-1; D possibly matches TRBD1 or TRBD2 (6 bases each). V gave up 7 bases and J gave up 9 bases, with 22 bases separating them. Germline V gives CDR1 MNHEY, CDR2 SVGAGI. This CDR3 contains 15 residues.

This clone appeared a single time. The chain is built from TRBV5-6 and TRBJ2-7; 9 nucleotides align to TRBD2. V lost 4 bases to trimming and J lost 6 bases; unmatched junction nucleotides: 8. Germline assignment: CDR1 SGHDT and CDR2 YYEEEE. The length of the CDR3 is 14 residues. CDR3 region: CASSRRTSAIEQYF. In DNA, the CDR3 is TGTGCCAGCAGCCGCCGGACTAGCGCGATCGAGCAGTACTTC.

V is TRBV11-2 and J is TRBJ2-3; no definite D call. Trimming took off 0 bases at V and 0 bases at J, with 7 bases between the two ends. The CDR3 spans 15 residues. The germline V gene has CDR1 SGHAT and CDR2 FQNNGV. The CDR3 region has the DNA TGTGCCAGCAGCTTAGAAGGATCTAGCACAGATACGCAGTATTTT. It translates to CASSLEGSSTDTQYF.

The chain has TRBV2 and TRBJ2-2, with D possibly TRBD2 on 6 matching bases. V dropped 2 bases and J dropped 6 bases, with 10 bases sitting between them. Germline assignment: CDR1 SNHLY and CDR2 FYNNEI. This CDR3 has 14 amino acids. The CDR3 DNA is TGTGCCAGCAGTGAAATACCGGGGGCCGGGGAGCTGTTTTTT. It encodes CASSEIPGAGELFF.

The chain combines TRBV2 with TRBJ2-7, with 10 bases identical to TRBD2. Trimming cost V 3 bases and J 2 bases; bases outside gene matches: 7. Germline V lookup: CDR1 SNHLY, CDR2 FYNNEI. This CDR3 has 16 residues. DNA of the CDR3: TGTGCCAGCAGTGAGCCTAGCGGGGGAAGAACCTACGAGCAGTACTTC. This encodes CASSEPSGGRTYEQYF. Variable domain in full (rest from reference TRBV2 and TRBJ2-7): EPEVTQTPSHQVTQMGQEVILRCVPISNHLYFYWYRQILGQKVEFLVSFYNNEISEKSEIFDDQFSVERPDGSNFTLKIRSTKLEDSAMYFCASSEPSGGRTYEQYFGPGTRLTVT.

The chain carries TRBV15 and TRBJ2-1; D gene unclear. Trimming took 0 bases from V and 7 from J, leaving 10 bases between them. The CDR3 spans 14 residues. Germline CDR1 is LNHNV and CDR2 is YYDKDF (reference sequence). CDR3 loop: CATSRDLMGNEQFF. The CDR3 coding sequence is TGTGCCACCAGCAGAGATCTAATGGGTAATGAGCAGTTCTTC. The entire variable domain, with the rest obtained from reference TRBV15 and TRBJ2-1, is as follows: DAMVIQNPRYQVTQFGKPVTLSCSQTLNHNVMYWYQQKSSQAPKLLFHYYDKDFNNEADTPDNFQSRRPNTSFCFLDIRSPGLGDTAMYLCATSRDLMGNEQFFGPGTRLTVL.

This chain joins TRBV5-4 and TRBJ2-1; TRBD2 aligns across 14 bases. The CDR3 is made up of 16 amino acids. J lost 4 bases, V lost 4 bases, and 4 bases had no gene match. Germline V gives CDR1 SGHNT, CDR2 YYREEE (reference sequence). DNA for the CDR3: TGTGCCAGCAGCGCCCGGACTAGCGGGGGGTACAATGAGCAGTTCTTC. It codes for CASSARTSGGYNEQFF.

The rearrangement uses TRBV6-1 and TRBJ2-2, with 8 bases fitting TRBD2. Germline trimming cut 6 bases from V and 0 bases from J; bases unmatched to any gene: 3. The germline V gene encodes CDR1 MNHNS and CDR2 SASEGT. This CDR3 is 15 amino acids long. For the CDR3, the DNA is TGTGCCAGCAGCCGGGGGGGAACGAACACCGGGGAGCTGTTTTTT. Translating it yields CASSRGGTNTGELFF.

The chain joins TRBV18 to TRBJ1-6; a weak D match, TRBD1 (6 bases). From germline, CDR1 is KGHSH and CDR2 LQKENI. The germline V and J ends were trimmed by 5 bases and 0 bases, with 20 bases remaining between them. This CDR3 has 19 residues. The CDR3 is CASSSRTVASFSYNSPLHF. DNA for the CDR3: TGTGCCAGCTCATCCCGGACAGTGGCCTCTTTCTCCTATAATTCACCCCTCCACTTT.

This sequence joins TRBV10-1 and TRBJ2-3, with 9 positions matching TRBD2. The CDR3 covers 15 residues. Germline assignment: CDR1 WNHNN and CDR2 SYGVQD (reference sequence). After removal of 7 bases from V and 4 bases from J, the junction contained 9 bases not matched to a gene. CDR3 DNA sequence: TGCGCCAGCATCTACATTAGCGGGAGTCCAGATACGCAGTATTTT. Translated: CASIYISGSPDTQYF.

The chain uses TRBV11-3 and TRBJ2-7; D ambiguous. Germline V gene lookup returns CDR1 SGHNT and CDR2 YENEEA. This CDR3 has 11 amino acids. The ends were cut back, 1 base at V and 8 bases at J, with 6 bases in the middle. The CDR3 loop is CASSLGGKQYF. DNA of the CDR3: TGTGCCAGCAGCTTAGGGGGAAAGCAGTACTTC.

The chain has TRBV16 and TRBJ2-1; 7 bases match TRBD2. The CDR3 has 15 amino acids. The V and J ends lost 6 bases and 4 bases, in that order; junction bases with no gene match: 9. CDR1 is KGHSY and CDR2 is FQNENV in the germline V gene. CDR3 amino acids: CASSHGSGAYNEQFF. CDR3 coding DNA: TGTGCCAGCAGTCACGGGAGCGGGGCTTACAATGAGCAGTTCTTC.

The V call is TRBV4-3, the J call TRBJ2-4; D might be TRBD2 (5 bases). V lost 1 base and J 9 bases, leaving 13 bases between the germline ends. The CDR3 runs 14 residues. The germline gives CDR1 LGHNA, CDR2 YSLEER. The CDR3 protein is CASSQVILAGIQYF. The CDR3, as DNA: TGCGCCAGCAGCCAAGTAATCCTAGCTGGCATTCAGTACTTC.